This TCR beta chain appears in the sequencing data of a study of blood T cell repertoires in COVID-19. Study-wide context: Some COVID-19 samples were acute and others convalescent; all came from the United States, Italy and Spain. The analysed material was cDNA or gDNA that came from T cells, B-cell-depleted T cells, or PBMCs.

The germline gives CDR1 MNHEY, CDR2 SVGAGI. V shed 2 bases and J 6 bases; nucleotides not matched to a gene: 3. The CDR3 consists of 15 residues. Under the authors' procedure: How many nucleated cells were present was estimated from reference gene primer amplification. The repertoire was sequenced with immunoSEQ multiplex PCR; TCRdb's copy has only in-frame clones and lacks some. V and J calls and clone size are as listed in that table; D and trimming were resolved from the DNA. The table shows 200,000 to 250,000 clones, with about nine tenths occurring only once. The chain is built from TRBV6-5 and TRBJ2-1; the match to TRBD2 covers 11 bases. Sequenced: peripheral blood. The sequence was obtained from a woman aged 55-70 years with acute or convalescent COVID-19. CDR3: CASSYDSGRVNEQFF. The CDR3 bases are TGTGCCAGCAGTTACGATAGCGGGAGGGTCAATGAGCAGTTCTTC.